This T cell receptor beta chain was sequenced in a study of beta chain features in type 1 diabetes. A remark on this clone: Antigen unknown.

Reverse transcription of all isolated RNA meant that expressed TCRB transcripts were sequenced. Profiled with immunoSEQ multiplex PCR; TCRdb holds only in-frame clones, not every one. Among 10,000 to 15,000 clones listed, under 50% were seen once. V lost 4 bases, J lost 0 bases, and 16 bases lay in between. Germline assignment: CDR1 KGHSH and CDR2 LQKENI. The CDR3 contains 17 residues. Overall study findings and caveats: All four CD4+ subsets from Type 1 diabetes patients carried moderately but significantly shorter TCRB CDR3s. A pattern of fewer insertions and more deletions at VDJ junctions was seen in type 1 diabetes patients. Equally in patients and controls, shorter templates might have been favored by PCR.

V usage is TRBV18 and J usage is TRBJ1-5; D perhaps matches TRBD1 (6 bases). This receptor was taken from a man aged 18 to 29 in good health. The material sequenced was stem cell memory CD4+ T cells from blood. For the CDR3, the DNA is TGTGCCAGCTCACTAGAACGGGGGGCAACTAGCAATCAGCCCCAGCATTTT. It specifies CASSLERGATSNQPQHF. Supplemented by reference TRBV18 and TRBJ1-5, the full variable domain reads NAGVMQNPRHLVRRRGQEARLRCSPMKGHSHVYWYRQLPEEGLKFMVYLQKENIIDESGMPKERFSAEFPKEGPSILRIQQVVRGDSAAYFCASSLERGATSNQPQHFGDGTRLSIL.